This TCR beta chain was found in a study of blood T cell repertoires in COVID-19. Per germline, CDR1 ENHRY and CDR2 SYGVKD. CDR3 length equals 13 residues. Trimming pared 6 bases from V and 5 bases from J, leaving 10 bases between. Source study methods: The assay estimated nucleated cells by amplifying reference gene primers. The protocol was immunoSEQ multiplex PCR, while the TCRdb copy is restricted to in-frame clones and leaves out a portion. The V and J calls and clone size are taken from that table; D and trimming were inferred from the DNA. In the table there are some 180,000 clones, around 90% of which are singletons.

The specimen was peripheral blood. This TCR derives from a man aged 40-49 years with acute or convalescent COVID-19. The chain employs TRBV10-3 and TRBJ2-2; TRBD2 is a possible D gene (6 bases). The CDR3 is CAISAGGTGELFF. As DNA, the CDR3 is TGTGCCATCAGCGCAGGAGGGACCGGGGAGCTGTTTTTT.